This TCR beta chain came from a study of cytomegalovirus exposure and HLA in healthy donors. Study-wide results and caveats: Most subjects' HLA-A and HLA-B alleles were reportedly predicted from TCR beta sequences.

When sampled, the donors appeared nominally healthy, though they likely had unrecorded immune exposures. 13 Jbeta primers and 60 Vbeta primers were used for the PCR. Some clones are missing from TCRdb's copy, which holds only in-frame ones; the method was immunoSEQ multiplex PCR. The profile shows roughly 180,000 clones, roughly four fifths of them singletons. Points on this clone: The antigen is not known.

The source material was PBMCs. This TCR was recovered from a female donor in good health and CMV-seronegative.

The chain's CDR3 is CASSSTGEGVYGYTF. The CDR3 DNA is TGTGCCAGCAGTTCGACAGGGGAAGGGGTATATGGCTACACCTTC. V is TRBV28 and J is TRBJ1-2, with TRBD1 matching over 8 bases. Trimming took 4 bases from V and 5 from J; bases not matched to a gene: 9. CDR1 and CDR2 from the germline V gene are MDHEN and SYDVKM. This CDR3 comprises 15 residues.